The following is a T cell receptor (beta chain) sequence with its context. As yet, its antigen is unknown. The ends were cut back, 8 bases at V and 8 bases at J, with 15 bases in the middle. In germline, CDR1 is MNHEY, CDR2 SVGAGI. This CDR3 spans 12 amino acids. This specimen belongs to a study of immune evolution from preneoplasia to lung adenocarcinoma. Findings and caveats of the study: Later-stage lesions seemingly showed higher T cell density and diversity than normal lung. Compared with EGFR-mutant or double wild-type lesions, KRAS-mutant nodules were more clonal.

Clones were sequenced by immunoSEQ multiplex PCR, and TCRdb holds only the in-frame ones, with some missing. The repertoire holds some 4,500 clones, with around 87% as singletons. Nucleic acids came from premalignant or tumor cells enriched by macro-dissection. The sequence derives from a person between 50 and 60 years old with lung adenocarcinoma. The specimen sequenced was FFPE invasive lung adenocarcinoma tissue. The chain recombines TRBV6-5 with TRBJ1-2, with D possibly matching TRBD1 (6 bases). This chain's CDR3 is CASSGGLEGYTF. For the CDR3, the DNA is TGTGCCAGCTCGGGGGGGCTTGAAGGCTACACCTTC.